The clone carrying this T cell receptor (beta chain) was recorded once. These data are taken from a study of PD-L1 blockade in urothelial cancer. Sequencing was performed with immunoSEQ multiplex PCR; in TCRdb, only in-frame clones are kept and a portion is missing. The sample records over 45,000 clones, around 83% being singletons. This sample's time point: pretreatment peripheral blood. There are 18 residues in the CDR3. The V and J ends lost 2 bases and 0 bases respectively, with 18 bases between them. The germline V gene encodes CDR1 SGHAT and CDR2 FQNNGV. This chain links TRBV11-2 with TRBJ2-3, with D tentatively TRBD2 (6 bases). The specimen comprised PBMCs, sampled around atezolizumab (anti-PD-L1) treatment. The clonotype comes from a man aged 55 to 70 with urothelial cancer. CDR3 bases: TGTGCCAGCAGCTTATTGGTCATTGCGGGGCTTAGCACAGATACGCAGTATTTT. Encoded protein: CASSLLVIAGLSTDTQYF.